A selection of T cell receptor beta chains follows, all from one sample in a study of glioma-infiltrating T cells after dendritic cell vaccination. Sequencing used immunoSEQ multiplex PCR; TCRdb keeps in-frame clones, though not all of them. The table lists 90,000 to 100,000 clones, around three quarters of them singletons. The sample consisted of blood, taken before dendritic cell vaccination. The source of these receptors is a human donor with glioblastoma. Each CDR3 is given with its conserved first and last residue.

v_gene	len	j_gene	CDR3aa
TRBV6-6	15	TRBJ2-1	CASSYSPAGLNEQFF
TRBV7-7	16	TRBJ1-1	CASSLETGEEDTEAFF
TRBV10-2	13	TRBJ1-5	CASSEISNQPQHF
TRBV4-1	13	TRBJ1-1	CASSQRENTEAFF
TRBV5-6	17	TRBJ1-5	CASSWSRDRGSVQPQHF
TRBV30	16	TRBJ2-2	CAWSVGGGAYTGELFF
TRBV5-5	16	TRBJ1-5	CASSLGWSGSNQPQHF
TRBV27	16	TRBJ2-3	CASTPGWGGSTDTQYF
TRBV5-1	12	TRBJ2-7	CASSQQGFEQYF
TRBV7-9	14	TRBJ2-5	CASSALRGEETQYF
TRBV19	15	TRBJ1-4	CASSRGTLGNEKLFF
TRBV6-5	13	TRBJ2-3	CASSYGRGGTQYF
TRBV27	15	TRBJ2-5	CASSFRLGPQETQYF
TRBV7-9	17	TRBJ2-1	CASSLLGQGGTDNEQFF
TRBV28	15	TRBJ2-7	CASTPSGTSAYEQYF
TRBV29-1	10	TRBJ2-3	CSVGGSTQYF
TRBV5-1	14	TRBJ1-1	CASRPLTVNTEAFF
TRBV2	17	TRBJ2-6	CASRAGGRVSGANVLTF
TRBV7-9	13	TRBJ1-5	CASSYGEDQPQHF
TRBV5-6	14	TRBJ1-6	CASTGQGSNSPLHF
TRBV10-3	16	TRBJ2-7	CAISEQLAGGQNEQYF
TRBV7-8	15	TRBJ1-5	CASSPTGASNQPQHF
TRBV30	13	TRBJ1-1	CAWRARLNTEAFF
TRBV27	17	TRBJ1-6	CASSSISTGVQNSPLHF
TRBV27	15	TRBJ1-6	CASSSTMASNSPLHF
TRBV6-9	14	TRBJ2-3	CALPEQQSTDTQYF
TRBV7-2	15	TRBJ2-1	CASSLKAGGYNEQFF
TRBV10-3	15	TRBJ2-7	CAISEEGLAVYEQYF
TRBV27	14	TRBJ1-1	CASSFTEMNTEAFF
TRBV5-1	14	TRBJ2-5	CASSSLAGEETQYF
TRBV4-1	17	TRBJ1-2	CASSQAQGGGVNYGYTF
TRBV28	15	TRBJ1-4	CASSSDRGHDEKLFF
TRBV15	15	TRBJ1-1	CATSPQGVYNTEAFF
TRBV30	16	TRBJ2-1	CAWSFGLSYSYNEQFF
TRBV7-9	14	TRBJ1-6	CASSLAGGNSPLHF
TRBV28	18	TRBJ2-1	CASSDPGGKKSSYNEQFF
TRBV5-1	11	TRBJ1-2	CASSSDYGYTF
TRBV5-6	16	TRBJ2-2	CASSLFGQGVSGELFF
TRBV7-9	14	TRBJ1-2	CASSSLPGWSGYTF